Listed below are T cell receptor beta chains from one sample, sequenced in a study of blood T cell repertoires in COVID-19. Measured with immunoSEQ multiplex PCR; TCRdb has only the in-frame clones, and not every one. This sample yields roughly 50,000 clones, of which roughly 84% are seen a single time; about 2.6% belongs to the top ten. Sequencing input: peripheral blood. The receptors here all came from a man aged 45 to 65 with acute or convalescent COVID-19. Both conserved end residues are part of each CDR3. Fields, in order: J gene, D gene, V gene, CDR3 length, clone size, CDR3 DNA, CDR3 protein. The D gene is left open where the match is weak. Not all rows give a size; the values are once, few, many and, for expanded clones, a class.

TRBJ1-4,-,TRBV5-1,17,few,TGCGCCAGCAGCTTGGGGCACAGAGCCCGGTCCAATGAAAAACTGTTTTTT,CASSLGHRARSNEKLFF
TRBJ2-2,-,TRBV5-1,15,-,TGCGCCAGCAGCTCTCCGGGGGGCCGAACCGGGGAGCTGTTTTTT,CASSSPGGRTGELFF
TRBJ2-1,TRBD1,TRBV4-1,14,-,TGCGCCAGCAGCCAGACAGGGTTTGACAATGAGCAGTTCTTC,CASSQTGFDNEQFF
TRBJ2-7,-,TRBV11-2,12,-,TGTGCCAGCAGCCCCCGCTCCTACGAGCAGTACTTC,CASSPRSYEQYF
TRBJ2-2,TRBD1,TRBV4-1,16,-,TGCGCCAGCAGCCCGAGAGGGCAGGGGGCGACCGGGGAGCTGTTTTTT,CASSPRGQGATGELFF
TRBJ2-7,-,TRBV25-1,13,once,TGTGCCAGCAGCTGGCTGGAGACCTACGAGCAGTACTTC,CASSWLETYEQYF
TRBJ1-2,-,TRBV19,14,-,TGTGCCAGTAGTCACGGACGGACAAACTATGGCTACACCTTC,CASSHGRTNYGYTF
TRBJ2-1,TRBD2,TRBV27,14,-,TGTGCCAGCATTCGGACTAGCGGTTACAATGAGCAGTTCTTC,CASIRTSGYNEQFF
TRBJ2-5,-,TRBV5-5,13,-,TGTGCCAGCAGCCGGACTGGAGAAGAGACCCAGTACTTC,CASSRTGEETQYF
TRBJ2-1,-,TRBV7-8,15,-,TGTGCCAGCAGCTTAGTGGCGGAGCCCTACAATGAGCAGTTCTTC,CASSLVAEPYNEQFF
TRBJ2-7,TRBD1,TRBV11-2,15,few,TGTGCCAGCAGCGCTTCCGGGACAGCCGAATACGAGCAGTACTTC,CASSASGTAEYEQYF
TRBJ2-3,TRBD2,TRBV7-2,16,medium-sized,TGTGCCAGCAGCTTCGGTCTAGCGGGGGCCCCGCATACGCAGTATTTT,CASSFGLAGAPHTQYF
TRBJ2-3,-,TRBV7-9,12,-,TGTGCCAGCAGCTCGTACTCCGGTATGCAGTATTTT,CASSSYSGMQYF
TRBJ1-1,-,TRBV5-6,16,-,TGTGCCAGCAGCTTGGGACTTAGGAATGTGAACACTGAAGCTTTCTTT,CASSLGLRNVNTEAFF
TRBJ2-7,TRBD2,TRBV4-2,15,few,TGTGCCAGCAGCCAAGAAGCGGGAGGGCCCAACGAGCAGTACTTC,CASSQEAGGPNEQYF
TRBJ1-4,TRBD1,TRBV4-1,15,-,TGCGCCAGCAGGACAGGGGACTGGGTCGGAGAAAAACTGTTTTTT,CASRTGDWVGEKLFF
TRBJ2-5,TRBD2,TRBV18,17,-,TGTGCCAGCTCACCGGGACTAGCGGGGGGATTCCAAGAGACCCAGTACTTC,CASSPGLAGGFQETQYF
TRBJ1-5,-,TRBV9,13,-,TGTGCCAGCGGGGGGGAGTTTGGTCAGCCCCAGCATTTT,CASGGEFGQPQHF
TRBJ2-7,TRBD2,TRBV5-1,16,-,TGCGCCAGCAGCTTGGGGGGACTAGCGGGATCCTACGAGCAGTACTTC,CASSLGGLAGSYEQYF
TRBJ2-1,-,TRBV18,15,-,TGTGCCAGCTCACCGGGTCTGGGGGGTAACAATGAGCAGTTCTTC,CASSPGLGGNNEQFF
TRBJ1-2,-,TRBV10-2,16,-,TGCGCCAGCACTGACCTCCGGGACACCAAAATCTATGGCTACACCTTC,CASTDLRDTKIYGYTF
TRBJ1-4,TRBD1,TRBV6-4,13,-,TGTGCCAGCAGCCGGGACAGGGGTGAAAAACTGTTTTTT,CASSRDRGEKLFF
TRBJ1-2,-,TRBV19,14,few,TGTGCCAGTAGTATAATCACAGTTAACTATGGCTACACCTTC,CASSIITVNYGYTF
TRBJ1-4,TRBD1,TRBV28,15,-,TGTGCCAGCAGTGGGCCGGGACAGGGGGATGAAAAACTGTTTTTT,CASSGPGQGDEKLFF
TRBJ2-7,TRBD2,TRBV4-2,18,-,TGTGCCAGCAGCCAAGGCCCTAGCGGGAGGACGAGCTCCTACGAGCAGTACTTC,CASSQGPSGRTSSYEQYF
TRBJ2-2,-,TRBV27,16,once,TGTGCCAGCAGCCCCCTAGCGCCATCGGGCACCGGGGAGCTGTTTTTT,CASSPLAPSGTGELFF
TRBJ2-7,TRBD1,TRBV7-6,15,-,TGTGCCAGCAGCCCCGGACAGGGGATGACCTACGAGCAGTACTTC,CASSPGQGMTYEQYF
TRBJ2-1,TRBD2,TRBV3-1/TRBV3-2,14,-,TGTGCCAGCAGCCAAAGCGGGAGGGGCTATGAGCAGTTCTTC,CASSQSGRGYEQFF
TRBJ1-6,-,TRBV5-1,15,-,TGCGCCAGCAGCTTGGCCATGGACAAAGGATCACCCCTCCACTTT,CASSLAMDKGSPLHF
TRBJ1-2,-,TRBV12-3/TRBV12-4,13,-,TGTGCCAGCAGTTTCCGAAAGCGTGGAGGCTACACCTTC,CASSFRKRGGYTF
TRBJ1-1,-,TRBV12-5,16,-,TGTGCTAGTGGTTTGGTAATCGGTCAGGGCTGGACTGAAGCTTTCTTT,CASGLVIGQGWTEAFF
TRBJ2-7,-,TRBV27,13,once,TGTGCCAGCAGTTTTAGCCCCTACTACGAGCAGTACTTC,CASSFSPYYEQYF
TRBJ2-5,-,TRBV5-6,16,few,TGTGCCAGCAGCCTCCGGTGGGGGGATGGGGCAGAGACCCAGTACTTC,CASSLRWGDGAETQYF
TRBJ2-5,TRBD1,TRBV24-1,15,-,TGTGCCACCAACCCCGGGACAGGGATTGAAGAGACCCAGTACTTC,CATNPGTGIEETQYF
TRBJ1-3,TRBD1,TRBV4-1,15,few,TGCGCCAGCAGCCAAGGTCGGACAGGGAGTCACACCATATATTTT,CASSQGRTGSHTIYF
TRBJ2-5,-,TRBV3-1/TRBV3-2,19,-,TGTGCCAGCAGCCAGGCAAGGTTTCGTGCGCTAGCGAGGCAAGAGACCCAGTACTTC,CASSQARFRALARQETQYF
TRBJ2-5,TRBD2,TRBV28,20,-,TGTGCCAGCAGTATCGGCAGGACCACAACAGCGGGAGGGCCCCGGGAGACCCAGTACTTC,CASSIGRTTTAGGPRETQYF
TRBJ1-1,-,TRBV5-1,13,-,TGCGCCAGCAAGGAGGGATCGAACACTGAAGCTTTCTTT,CASKEGSNTEAFF
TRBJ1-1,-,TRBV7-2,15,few,TGTGCCAGCAGTTTTTACCAGGGCGTGAGAACTGAAGCTTTCTTT,CASSFYQGVRTEAFF
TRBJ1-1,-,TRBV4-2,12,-,TGTGCCAGCAGCCCGGACAGAGTTGAAGCTTTCTTT,CASSPDRVEAFF
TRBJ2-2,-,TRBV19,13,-,TGTGCCAGTAGCCCTCGGGTCACCGGGGAGCTGTTTTTT,CASSPRVTGELFF
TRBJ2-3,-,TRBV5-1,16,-,TGCGCCAGCAGTCCCGGACAGTCCCTTGGCACAGATACGCAGTATTTT,CASSPGQSLGTDTQYF